This T cell receptor beta chain was obtained from a study of high-grade serous ovarian cancer treatment subgroups. Study overall: Samples averaged approximately 14,000 reads and thousands of unique TCR beta rearrangements.

Turning to this clone: Its target is not known.

Using immunoSEQ multiplex PCR, the repertoire was profiled, and TCRdb retains in-frame clones only, with some absent. This repertoire shows a few thousand clones, around 79% found once; its top ten account for about 20%. Tumor samples were taken before definitive surgery or chemotherapy. Germline V gene lookup returns CDR1 LNHDA and CDR2 SQIVND (reference sequence). V was cut by 5 bases and J by 0 bases, with 12 bases left in between. This CDR3 comprises 15 residues. Study findings and constraints: The analyses considered CDR3 and ignored CDR1 and CDR2. Higher neoantigen levels went with greater TCR clonal relatedness.

This chain uses TRBV19 with TRBJ2-3; D is perhaps TRBD1 (5 bases). Sequences were obtained from tumor tissue. This receptor was taken from a human donor with high-grade serous ovarian cancer. In DNA, the CDR3 is TGTGCCAGTAGTTACGACAGAGCTAGCACAGATACGCAGTATTTT. Amino acid sequence: CASSYDRASTDTQYF.